This T cell receptor beta chain was recovered during a study of blood T cells in healthy people across ages. Study in general: Template-switching capture recovered about one barcoded beta molecule per two T cells.

Sample-barcoded 5' priming and a J-beta primer mix drove a second PCR of roughly 6 to 12 cycles. Per-sample output comprised a minimum of 2.5 million paired-end reads containing CDR3. TCRdb fed the 5' RACE reads into MiXCR, producing one record per CDR3 protein. Of roughly 900,000 distinct CDR3 sequences in the sample, about 44% were seen once. Trimming removed 5 bases from V and 3 bases from J, with 17 bases in between. Germline-derived CDR1 and CDR2 are SEHNR and FQNEAQ (reference sequence). This CDR3 is built from 16 residues. About this clonotype: Its cognate antigen is unknown.

General study findings and limits: Researchers judged that diversity estimates from one million T cells fell short of true values. Across the age range, TCR beta diversity per million T cells fell in a roughly linear way.

The clonotype was recovered from a man aged 25-45 years in good health. Sequencing was performed on blood. This sequence joins TRBV7-9 and TRBJ1-5; perhaps TRBD1 as D (6 bases). DNA of the CDR3: TGTGCCAGCAGCCCGACTTCGACAGGCCCCAATCAGCCCCAGCATTTT. It yields the protein CASSPTSTGPNQPQHF.